Below are 21 T cell receptor beta chains sequenced from a single sample in a study of cytomegalovirus exposure and HLA in healthy donors. Researchers ran the PCR with 60 Vbeta and 13 Jbeta primers. Measured with immunoSEQ multiplex PCR; TCRdb has only the in-frame clones, and not every one. The sample consists of about 170,000 clones, over 80% of them appearing once. Sequenced input: PBMCs. Receptors originate from a male donor in good health and CMV-seronegative.

This clone was seen a few times. V gene TRBV7-6 combines with J gene TRBJ2-2; no firm D call. V lost 2 bases, J lost 1 base, and 5 bases lay in between. The CDR3 runs 14 residues. Per germline, CDR1 SGHVS and CDR2 FNYEAQ. CDR3: CASSLSVNTGELFF. The CDR3 DNA reads TGTGCCAGCAGCTTATCTGTGAACACCGGGGAGCTGTTTTTT.

The table lists this clone with a few counts. The J gene is TRBJ1-2, the V gene TRBV4-3, with no clear D. Trimming left V 0 bases short and J 8 bases short, with 10 bases between. The CDR3 sequence is 13 residues long. CDR1 is LGHNA, CDR2 YSLEER, per germline. CDR3 DNA: TGCGCCAGCAGCCAAGATAGAGAGTTCGGCTACACCTTC. Its protein product is CASSQDREFGYTF.

The V gene is TRBV6-6, the J gene TRBJ1-1, with unresolved D. Trimming removed 5 bases from V and 4 bases from J, with 2 bases in between. CDR1 and CDR2 (germline): MNHNY, SVGAGI (reference sequence). The CDR3 has 10 residues. This chain's CDR3 is CASSRTEAFF. CDR3 bases: TGTGCCAGCAGTCGCACTGAAGCTTTCTTT.

The chain is built from TRBV5-8 and TRBJ1-1; weak D call: TRBD1 (5 bases). Germline V lookup: CDR1 SGHTS, CDR2 YDEGEE. V lost 6 bases to trimming and J lost 5 bases, with 23 bases between them. The CDR3 is 16 amino acids. The CDR3 reads CASTQGSTLGRTEAFF. The CDR3 region has the DNA TGTGCCAGCACCCAGGGATCTACTTTGGGCAGGACTGAAGCTTTCTTT.

This rearrangement joins TRBV7-9 to TRBJ1-4; weak D call: TRBD1 (6 bases). This CDR3 has 14 residues. Trimming took 4 bases from V and 7 from J, leaving 13 bases between them. The germline gives CDR1 SEHNR, CDR2 FQNEAQ (reference sequence). The CDR3, as DNA: TGTGCCAGCAGCTCGCCAGGGGCGGGTGAAAAACTGTTTTTT. Amino acids: CASSSPGAGEKLFF.

The chain joins TRBV7-9 to TRBJ1-1; no clear D gene. The CDR3 loop spans 12 amino acids. V was cut by 2 bases and J by 7 bases, with 8 bases left in between. Germline assignment: CDR1 SEHNR and CDR2 FQNEAQ (reference sequence). The CDR3 sequence: CASSLLRVEAFF. As DNA, the CDR3 is TGTGCCAGCAGCTTATTACGCGTTGAAGCTTTCTTT.

The chain employs TRBV6-6 and TRBJ1-6; D call uncertain. The CDR3 is made up of 13 amino acids. Germline V gives CDR1 MNHNY, CDR2 SVGAGI (reference sequence). Between the trimmed V and J ends, which lost 2 bases and 6 bases, there was a span of 5 bases. This chain's CDR3 is CASSYAGNSPLHF. DNA for the CDR3: TGTGCCAGCAGTTACGCGGGTAATTCACCCCTCCACTTT.

The chain is built from TRBV14 and TRBJ2-1; 9 bases are shared with TRBD1. The CDR3 totals 16 residues. Germline V CDR1 and CDR2: SGHDN, FVKESK. V gave up 8 bases and J gave up 7 bases; unmatched junction bases: 15. The CDR3 DNA is TGTGCCAGCGGTATGAACCGGGACAGGGTGATAAATGAGCAGTTCTTC. Protein product: CASGMNRDRVINEQFF.

The J gene is TRBJ2-3, the V gene TRBV7-8; TRBD2 matches at 9 bases. J lost 4 bases, V lost 3 bases, and 5 bases had no gene match. Germline CDR1 reads SGHVS; CDR2 reads FQNEAQ. The CDR3 runs to 15 residues. CDR3 in DNA: TGTGCCAGCAGCTTCCTAGCGGGGATCGCAGATACGCAGTATTTT. This translates into CASSFLAGIADTQYF. The full variable domain, its missing parts supplied by reference TRBV7-8 and TRBJ2-3, is GAGVSQSPRYKVAKRGQDVALRCDPISGHVSLFWYQQALGQGPEFLTYFQNEAQLDKSGLPSDRFFAERPEGSVSTLKIQRTQQEDSAVYLCASSFLAGIADTQYFGPGTRLTVL.

The genes are TRBV29-1 and TRBJ2-3, with TRBD1 matching over 11 bases. V gave up 7 bases and J gave up 6 bases; unmatched junction bases: 9. CDR1 is SQVTM, CDR2 ANQGSEA, per germline. The CDR3 is 14 amino acids. The CDR3: CSGRGTGGWDTQYF. Here the CDR3 DNA reads TGCAGCGGGAGAGGGACAGGGGGATGGGATACGCAGTATTTT.

The chain has TRBV6-4 and TRBJ2-2, with D perhaps matching TRBD1 (5 bases). V was trimmed by 5 bases and J by 8 bases, leaving 9 bases between them. There are 12 residues in the CDR3. Germline V gene sequence: CDR1 MRHNA, CDR2 SNTAGT. The CDR3 loop reads CASSPGSGELFF. In nucleotides, the CDR3 is TGTGCCAGCAGTCCAGGGTCAGGGGAGCTGTTTTTT.

The chain couples TRBV5-1 to TRBJ2-2; unclear D gene. The V end was cut by 4 bases, the J end by 1 base, with 5 bases between. The CDR3 is made up of 13 amino acids. Germline V CDR1 and CDR2: SGHRS, YFSETQ. CDR3 residues: CASSRENTGELFF. The CDR3 DNA reads TGCGCCAGCAGCCGAGAGAACACCGGGGAGCTGTTTTTT.

The CDR3 region is CASSLTGNYGYTF. DNA of the CDR3: TGTGCCAGCAGTCTCACAGGGAACTATGGCTACACCTTC. The J gene is TRBJ1-2, the V gene TRBV6-1; weak D call: TRBD1 (6 bases). The V gene lost 5 bases and the J gene lost 2 bases, with 9 bases spanning the gap. Germline lookup yields CDR1 MNHNS and CDR2 SASEGT. The CDR3 is made up of 13 amino acids.

The chain recombines TRBV18 with TRBJ1-2; TRBD1 matches 7 bases. The germline gives CDR1 KGHSH, CDR2 LQKENI. CDR3 length: 12 amino acids. The V and J ends lost 3 bases and 13 bases, in that order; junction bases with no gene match: 8. CDR3 bases: TGTGCCAGCTCACCTCGACAGGGATCAAGCACCTTC. As protein: CASSPRQGSSTF.

The CDR3 DNA follows: TGTGCCAGCAGTGAGACAGGACAGAGGAACACTGAAGCTTTCTTT. It encodes CASSETGQRNTEAFF. The chain employs TRBV2 and TRBJ1-1, with D perhaps matching TRBD1 (6 bases). CDR3 length equals 15 residues. Per the germline V gene, CDR1 is SNHLY and CDR2 is FYNNEI. Trimming removed 3 bases at V and 1 base at J, with 12 bases between.

This chain connects TRBV2 to TRBJ2-1, with TRBD1 as a possible D gene (6 bases). Between the trimmed V and J ends, which lost 6 bases and 6 bases, there was a span of 15 bases. Germline CDR1 SNHLY, CDR2 FYNNEI. The CDR3 length is 14 residues. CDR3 in amino acids: CASRDIQGRNEQFF. The CDR3 bases are TGTGCCAGCAGGGACATACAGGGTCGCAATGAGCAGTTCTTC.

The chain couples TRBV6-6 to TRBJ2-1; TRBD1 is a possible D gene (6 bases). Germline lookup yields CDR1 MNHNY and CDR2 SVGAGI (reference sequence). This CDR3 contains 15 residues. With 2 bases removed from V and 6 bases from J, the gap between germline ends came to 14 bases. In DNA, the CDR3 is TGTGCCAGCAGTTACGGCAGGGGATTGAGCAATGAGCAGTTCTTC. Amino acids: CASSYGRGLSNEQFF.

The V call is TRBV6-1, the J call TRBJ2-5; D not certain. CDR1 and CDR2 from the germline V gene are MNHNS and SASEGT. V lost 7 bases, J lost 5 bases, and 17 bases lay in between. This CDR3 has 14 amino acids. The DNA for the CDR3 is TGTGCCAGCATCGAGAACAGTGATTGGGAGACCCAGTACTTC. Its translation: CASIENSDWETQYF.

Details on this clone: One end of the junction does not line up with germline, which may come from a read error. The chain links TRBV6-5 to TRBJ2-7; D gene uncertain. Germline CDR1 MNHEY, CDR2 SVGAGI. This CDR3 is 11 amino acids long. Here the CDR3 reads CANSSAYEQYF. In DNA form, the CDR3 reads TGTGCCAACAGTTCGGCCTACGAGCAGTACTTC.

The chain links TRBV30 to TRBJ1-2; 8 bases line up with TRBD1. The V gene end was trimmed by 3 bases and the J gene end by 3 bases; junction bases not matched to a gene: 6. The CDR3 is 14 residues long. Germline V lookup: CDR1 GTSNPN, CDR2 SVGIG (reference sequence). CDR3 protein: CAWRRTGSDYGYTF. The CDR3 DNA is TGTGCCTGGAGACGGACAGGGAGTGACTATGGCTACACCTTC.

The rearrangement joins TRBV19 to TRBJ2-7, with D possibly matching TRBD2 (7 bases). The V and J ends lost 9 bases and 1 base respectively, with 19 bases between them. This CDR3 comprises 15 residues. The germline CDR1 and CDR2 sequences are LNHDA and SQIVND (reference sequence). The CDR3 coding sequence is TGTGCCAGCCAGTCGGGGGGCTCCGGATCCTACGAGCAGTACTTC. Translated: CASQSGGSGSYEQYF.